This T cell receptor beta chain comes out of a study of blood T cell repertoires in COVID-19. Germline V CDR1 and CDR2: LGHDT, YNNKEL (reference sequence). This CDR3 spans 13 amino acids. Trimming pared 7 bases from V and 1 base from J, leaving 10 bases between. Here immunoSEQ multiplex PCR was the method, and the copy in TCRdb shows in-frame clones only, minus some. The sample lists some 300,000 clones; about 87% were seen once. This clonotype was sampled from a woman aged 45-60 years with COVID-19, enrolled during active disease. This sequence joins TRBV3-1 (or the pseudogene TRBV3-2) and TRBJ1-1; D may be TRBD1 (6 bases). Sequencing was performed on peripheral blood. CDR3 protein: CASNRGANTEAFF. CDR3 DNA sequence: TGTGCCAGCAACCGGGGGGCGAACACTGAAGCTTTCTTT.